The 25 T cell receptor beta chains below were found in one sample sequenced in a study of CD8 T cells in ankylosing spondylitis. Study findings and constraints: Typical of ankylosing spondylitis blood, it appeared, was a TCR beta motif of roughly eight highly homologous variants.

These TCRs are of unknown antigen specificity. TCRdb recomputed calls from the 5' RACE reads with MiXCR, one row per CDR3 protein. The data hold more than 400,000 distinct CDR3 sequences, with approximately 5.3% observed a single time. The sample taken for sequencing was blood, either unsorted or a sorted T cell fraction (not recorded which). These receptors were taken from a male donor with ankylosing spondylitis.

The CDR3 DNA is TGTGCCAGCCGAATGGGGAGATCTAACTATGGCTACACCTTC. It specifies CASRMGRSNYGYTF. This chain uses TRBV3-1 with TRBJ1-2; D is undetermined. Germline V gene sequence: CDR1 LGHDT, CDR2 YNNKEL (reference sequence). This CDR3 spans 14 amino acids. Trimming removed 8 bases from V and 0 bases from J, with 13 bases in between. The full variable domain, its missing parts supplied by reference TRBV3-1 and TRBJ1-2, is DTAVSQTPKYLVTQMGNDKSIKCEQNLGHDTMYWYKQDSKKFLKIMFSYNNKELIINETVPNRFSPKSPDKAHLNLHINSLELGDSAVYFCASRMGRSNYGYTFGSGTRLTVV.

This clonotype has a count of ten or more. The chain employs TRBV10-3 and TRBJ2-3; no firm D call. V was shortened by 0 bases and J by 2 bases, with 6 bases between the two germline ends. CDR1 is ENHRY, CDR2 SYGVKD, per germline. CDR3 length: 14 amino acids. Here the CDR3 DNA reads TGTGCCATCAGTGAGTCGGTAGACACAGATACGCAGTATTTT. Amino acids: CAISESVDTDTQYF.

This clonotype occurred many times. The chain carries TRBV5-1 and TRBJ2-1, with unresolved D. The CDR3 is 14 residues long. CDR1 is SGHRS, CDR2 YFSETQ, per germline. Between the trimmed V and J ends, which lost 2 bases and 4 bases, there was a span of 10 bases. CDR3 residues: CASSFSVRYNEQFF. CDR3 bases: TGCGCCAGCAGCTTTTCGGTCCGTTACAATGAGCAGTTCTTC.

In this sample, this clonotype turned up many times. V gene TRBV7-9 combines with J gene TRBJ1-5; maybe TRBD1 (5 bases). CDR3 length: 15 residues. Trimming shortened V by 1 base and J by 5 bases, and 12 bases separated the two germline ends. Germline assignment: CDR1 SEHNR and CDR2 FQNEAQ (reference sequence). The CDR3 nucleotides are TGTGCCAGCAGCTTAGACAGGCCGTTTGATCAGCCCCAGCATTTT. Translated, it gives CASSLDRPFDQPQHF.

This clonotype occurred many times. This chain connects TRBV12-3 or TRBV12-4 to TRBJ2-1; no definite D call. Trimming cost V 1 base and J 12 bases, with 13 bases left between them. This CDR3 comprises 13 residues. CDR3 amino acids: CASSLEVEQRQFF. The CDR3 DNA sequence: TGTGCCAGCAGTTTAGAAGTAGAACAACGGCAGTTCTTC.

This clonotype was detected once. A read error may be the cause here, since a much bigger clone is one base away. DNA for the CDR3: TGTGCCAGCAGCTTAGTAGTGGCTCTCCATGGCTACACCTTC. It is translated as CASSLVVALHGYTF. The chain combines TRBV7-2 with TRBJ1-2; no reliable D call. Germline loops: CDR1 SGHTA, CDR2 FQGNSA. Between the trimmed V and J ends, which lost 1 base and 6 bases, there was a span of 12 bases. The CDR3 is 14 residues long.

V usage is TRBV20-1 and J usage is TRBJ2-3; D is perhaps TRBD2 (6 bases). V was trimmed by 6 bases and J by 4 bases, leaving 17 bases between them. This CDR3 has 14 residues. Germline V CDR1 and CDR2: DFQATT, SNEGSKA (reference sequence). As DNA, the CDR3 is TGCAGTGCCTCGGGCATCTCGGGAGCAGATACGCAGTATTTT. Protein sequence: CSASGISGADTQYF.

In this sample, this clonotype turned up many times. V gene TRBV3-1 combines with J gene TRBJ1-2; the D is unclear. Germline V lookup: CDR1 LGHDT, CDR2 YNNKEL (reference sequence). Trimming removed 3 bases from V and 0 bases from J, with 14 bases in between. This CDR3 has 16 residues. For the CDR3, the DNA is TGTGCCAGCAGCCAGGAAGGACTGCAAGCTAACTATGGCTACACCTTC. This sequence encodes CASSQEGLQANYGYTF.

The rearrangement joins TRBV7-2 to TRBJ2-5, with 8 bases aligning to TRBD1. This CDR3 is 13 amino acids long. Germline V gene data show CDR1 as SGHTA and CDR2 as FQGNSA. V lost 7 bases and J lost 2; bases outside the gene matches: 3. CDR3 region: CASTGGSQETQYF. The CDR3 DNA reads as TGTGCCAGCACAGGGGGCTCTCAAGAGACCCAGTACTTC.

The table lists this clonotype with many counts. The CDR3 bases are TGTGCCAGCAGGATTTCAGATACCTACAATGAGCAGTTCTTC. Translation: CASRISDTYNEQFF. This sequence joins TRBV6-4 and TRBJ2-1, with no clear D. Germline-derived CDR1 and CDR2 are MRHNA and SNTAGT. V shed 6 bases and J shed 2 bases, with 11 bases lying between them. This CDR3 spans 14 amino acids.

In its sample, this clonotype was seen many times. The CDR3 DNA is TGCGCCAGCAGCTTGTTCCTAGCGGGAGCAGATACGCAGTATTTT. This encodes CASSLFLAGADTQYF. The chain links TRBV5-1 to TRBJ2-3, with 10 bases aligning to TRBD2. The CDR3 spans 15 residues. Germline assignment: CDR1 SGHRS and CDR2 YFSETQ. Trimming cost V 1 base and J 4 bases; bases outside gene matches: 3.

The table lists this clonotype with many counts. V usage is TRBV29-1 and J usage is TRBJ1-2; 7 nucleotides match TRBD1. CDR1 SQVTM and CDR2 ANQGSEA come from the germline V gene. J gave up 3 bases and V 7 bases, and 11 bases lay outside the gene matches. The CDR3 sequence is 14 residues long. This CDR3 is CSAGDRDFDYGYTF. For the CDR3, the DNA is TGCAGCGCGGGAGACAGGGATTTCGACTATGGCTACACCTTC.

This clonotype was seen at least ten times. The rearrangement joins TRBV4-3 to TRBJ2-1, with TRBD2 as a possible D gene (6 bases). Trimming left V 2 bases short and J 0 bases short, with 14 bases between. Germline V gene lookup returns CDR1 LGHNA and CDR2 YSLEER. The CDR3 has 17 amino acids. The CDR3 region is CASSQFLAASSYNEQFF. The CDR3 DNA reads TGCGCCAGCAGCCAATTCTTAGCGGCTAGCTCCTACAATGAGCAGTTCTTC.

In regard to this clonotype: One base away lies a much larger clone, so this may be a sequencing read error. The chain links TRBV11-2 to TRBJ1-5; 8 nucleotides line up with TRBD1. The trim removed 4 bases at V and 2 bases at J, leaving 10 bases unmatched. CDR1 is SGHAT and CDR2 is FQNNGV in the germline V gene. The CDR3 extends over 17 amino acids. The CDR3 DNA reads TGTGCCAGCAGCTCGGACAGGGTTGGGGGGTGCAATCAGCCCCAGCATTTT. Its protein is CASSSDRVGGCNQPQHF.

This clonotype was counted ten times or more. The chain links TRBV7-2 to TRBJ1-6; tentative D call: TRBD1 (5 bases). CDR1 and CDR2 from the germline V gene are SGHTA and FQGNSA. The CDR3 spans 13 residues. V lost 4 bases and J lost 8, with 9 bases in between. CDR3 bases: TGTGCCAGCAGCTCCGAGGGGTATTCACCCCTCCACTTT. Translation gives CASSSEGYSPLHF.

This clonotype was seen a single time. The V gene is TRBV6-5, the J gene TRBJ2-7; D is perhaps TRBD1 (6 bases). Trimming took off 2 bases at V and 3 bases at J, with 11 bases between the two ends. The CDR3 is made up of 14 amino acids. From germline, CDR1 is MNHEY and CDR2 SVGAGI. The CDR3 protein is CASSYDMDSYEQYF. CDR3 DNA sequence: TGTGCCAGCAGTTACGACATGGACAGCTACGAGCAGTACTTC.

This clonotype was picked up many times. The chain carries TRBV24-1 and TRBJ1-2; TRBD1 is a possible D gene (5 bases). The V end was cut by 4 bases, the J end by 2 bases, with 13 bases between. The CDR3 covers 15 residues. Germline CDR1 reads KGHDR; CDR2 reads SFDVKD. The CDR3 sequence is CATSDSHGTNYGYTF. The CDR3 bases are TGTGCCACCAGTGACTCGCACGGGACGAACTATGGCTACACCTTC.

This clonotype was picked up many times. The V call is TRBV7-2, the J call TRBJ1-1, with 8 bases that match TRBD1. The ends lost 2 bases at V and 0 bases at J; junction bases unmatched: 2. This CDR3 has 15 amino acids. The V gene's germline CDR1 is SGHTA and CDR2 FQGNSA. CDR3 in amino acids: CASSLQGAMNTEAFF. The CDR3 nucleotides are TGTGCCAGCAGCTTACAGGGGGCGATGAACACTGAAGCTTTCTTT.

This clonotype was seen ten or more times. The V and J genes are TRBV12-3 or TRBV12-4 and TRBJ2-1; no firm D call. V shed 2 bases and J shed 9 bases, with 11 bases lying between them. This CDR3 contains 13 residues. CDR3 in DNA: TGTGCCAGCAGTTTATCCGTGGGTCGTGAGCAGTTCTTC. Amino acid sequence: CASSLSVGREQFF.

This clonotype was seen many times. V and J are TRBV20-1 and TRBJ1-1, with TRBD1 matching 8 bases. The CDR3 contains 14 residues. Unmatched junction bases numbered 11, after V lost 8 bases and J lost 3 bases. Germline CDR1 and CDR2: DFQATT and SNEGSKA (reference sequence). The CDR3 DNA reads TGCAGTACCATAAAGGACAGGGTATACACTGAAGCTTTCTTT. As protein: CSTIKDRVYTEAFF.

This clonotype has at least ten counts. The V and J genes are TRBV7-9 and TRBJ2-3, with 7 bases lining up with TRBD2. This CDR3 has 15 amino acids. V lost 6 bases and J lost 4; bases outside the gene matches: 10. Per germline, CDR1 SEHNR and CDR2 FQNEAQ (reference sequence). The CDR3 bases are TGTGCCAGCAGGGAACCGACTAGCACTGCAGATACGCAGTATTTT. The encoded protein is CASREPTSTADTQYF.

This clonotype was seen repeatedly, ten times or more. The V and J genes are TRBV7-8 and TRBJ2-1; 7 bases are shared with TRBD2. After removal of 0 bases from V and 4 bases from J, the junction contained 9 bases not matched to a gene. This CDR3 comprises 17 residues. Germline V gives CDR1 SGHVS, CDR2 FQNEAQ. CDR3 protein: CASSLARLRERYNEQFF. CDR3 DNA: TGTGCCAGCAGCTTAGCGCGTCTGCGGGAGAGATACAATGAGCAGTTCTTC.

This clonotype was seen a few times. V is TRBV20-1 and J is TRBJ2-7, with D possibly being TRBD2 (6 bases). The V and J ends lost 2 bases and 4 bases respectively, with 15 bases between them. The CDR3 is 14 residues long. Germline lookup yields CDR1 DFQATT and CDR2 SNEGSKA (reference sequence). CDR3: CSARQSGVGYEQYF. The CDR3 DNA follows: TGCAGTGCTAGACAGTCGGGGGTGGGATACGAGCAGTACTTC.

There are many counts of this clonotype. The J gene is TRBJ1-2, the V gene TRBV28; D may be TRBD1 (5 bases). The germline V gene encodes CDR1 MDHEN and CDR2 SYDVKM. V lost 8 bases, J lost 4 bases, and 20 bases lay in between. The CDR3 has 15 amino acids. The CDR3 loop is CASHTARKRGYGYTF. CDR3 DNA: TGTGCCAGCCATACGGCTCGAAAGAGGGGCTATGGCTACACCTTC.

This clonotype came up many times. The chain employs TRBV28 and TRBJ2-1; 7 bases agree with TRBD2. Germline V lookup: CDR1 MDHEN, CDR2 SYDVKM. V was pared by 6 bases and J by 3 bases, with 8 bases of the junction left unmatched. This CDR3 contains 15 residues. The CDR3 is CASRPPGGNYNEQFF. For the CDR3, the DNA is TGTGCCAGCAGGCCTCCGGGAGGAAACTACAATGAGCAGTTCTTC.